These 28 T cell receptor beta chains were all obtained from the same sample, sequenced in a study of sequential checkpoint blockade in melanoma. TCRdb keeps only in-frame clones here, not all; method: immunoSEQ multiplex PCR. The sample lists approximately 10,000 clones, about 80% occurring once. Documented treatment: randomized to nivolumab then ipilimumab (arm A) or the reverse (arm B). The source was CD8+ T cells sorted from blood (inferred from file names), collected from a patient given nivolumab and ipilimumab in sequence. The receptors here all came from a human donor with melanoma.

J is TRBJ1-2 and V is TRBV5-8, with TRBD1 matching over 7 bases. The trim removed 2 bases at V and 6 bases at J, leaving 13 bases unmatched. CDR1 and CDR2 (germline): SGHTS, YDEGEE. The CDR3 contains 16 residues. Here the CDR3 reads CASSFRPGGATHGYTF. The CDR3 coding sequence is TGTGCCAGCAGCTTCAGGCCAGGGGGAGCGACGCATGGCTACACCTTC. The full variable domain, rest sourced from reference TRBV5-8 and TRBJ1-2, is EAGVTQSPTHLIKTRGQQATLRCSPISGHTSVYWYQQALGLGLQFLLWYDEGEERNRGNFPPRFSGRQFPNYSSELNVNALELEDSALYLCASSFRPGGATHGYTFGSGTRLTVV.

The chain recombines TRBV6-5 with TRBJ1-3; 11 nucleotides align to TRBD1. The CDR3 consists of 15 residues. Germline CDR1 is MNHEY and CDR2 is SVGAGI. V shed 5 bases and J 4 bases; nucleotides not matched to a gene: 4. In nucleotides, the CDR3 is TGTGCCAGCAGTCGGACAGGGGGCGAAGGAAACACCATATATTTT. Its translation: CASSRTGGEGNTIYF.

Of note for this clone: Other DNA sequences from this sample encode an identical CDR3 as well. The chain recombines TRBV5-6 with TRBJ1-5, with no clear D. CDR3 length: 15 amino acids. Trimming pared 0 bases from V and 0 bases from J, leaving 7 bases between. CDR1 SGHDT and CDR2 YYEEEE come from the germline V gene. CDR3 in DNA: TGTGCCAGCAGCTTGGCCGGGGATAGCAATCAGCCCCAGCATTTT. Its translation is CASSLAGDSNQPQHF.

J is TRBJ1-2 and V is TRBV6-5, with TRBD1 as a possible D gene (5 bases). Deletions cut 4 bases from V and 8 bases from J, with 17 bases between. The CDR3 is made up of 14 amino acids. Germline assignment: CDR1 MNHEY and CDR2 SVGAGI. The CDR3 loop reads CASSFLGGAWGYTF. In nucleotides, the CDR3 is TGTGCCAGCAGTTTCCTGGGAGGGGCATGGGGCTACACCTTC.

The chain uses TRBV27 and TRBJ1-2; a weak D match, TRBD1 (6 bases). The V end lost 5 bases, the J end lost 5 bases, and 21 bases lay between the germline ends. The CDR3 runs 16 residues. Looked up from germline, CDR1 is MNHEY and CDR2 is SMNVEV (reference sequence). DNA of the CDR3: TGTGCCAGCAGTACGGCCTCAGGGGTTGTAGGTTATGGCTACACCTTC. It codes for CASSTASGVVGYGYTF.

Remarks on this clone: A junction boundary mismatches the germline segment, possibly from a read error. The chain uses TRBV4-1 and TRBJ1-5; D is unclear. Per germline, CDR1 MGHRA and CDR2 YSYEKL. This CDR3 has 12 residues. This CDR3 is CTSSQEAGPVHF. The CDR3 DNA follows: TGCACCAGCAGCCAAGAAGCGGGTCCTGTGCATTTC.

J is TRBJ2-3 and V is TRBV15, with D perhaps TRBD2 (5 bases). Looked up from germline, CDR1 is LNHNV and CDR2 is YYDKDF (reference sequence). The V gene lost 6 bases and the J gene lost 2 bases, with 12 bases spanning the gap. The CDR3 contains 14 residues. Written as DNA, the CDR3 is TGTGCCACCAGAGGGCACGGGGACACAGATACGCAGTATTTT. Translated, it gives CATRGHGDTDTQYF.

This clone was seen only a few times. The DNA for the CDR3 is TGTGCCAGCAGTTACTACCCCAGAAACGAGCAGTACTTC. This encodes CASSYYPRNEQYF. This chain links TRBV6-5 with TRBJ2-7, with D unresolved. CDR1 is MNHEY, CDR2 SVGAGI, per germline. This CDR3 spans 13 amino acids. The germline V and J ends were trimmed by 1 base and 5 bases, with 9 bases remaining between them.

The chain couples TRBV5-6 to TRBJ2-1, with TRBD1 matching over 8 bases. This CDR3 is 15 amino acids long. Germline V gene lookup returns CDR1 SGHDT and CDR2 YYEEEE. Trimming cost V 4 bases and J 3 bases; bases outside gene matches: 6. CDR3 loop: CASSPRGTGYNEQFF. The DNA for the CDR3 is TGTGCCAGCAGCCCCAGGGGGACAGGCTACAATGAGCAGTTCTTC.

Only one count was recorded for this clone. The rearrangement uses TRBV4-3 and TRBJ2-5, with 9 bases that match TRBD2. The CDR3 consists of 19 residues. Trimming at V came to 4 bases and at J to 0 bases, leaving 15 bases not matched to a gene. Germline V lookup: CDR1 LGHNA, CDR2 YSLEER. DNA for the CDR3: TGCGCCAGCAGCCCTATACCCAGCGGGGGGCCGGATGACCAAGAGACCCAGTACTTC. Translation gives CASSPIPSGGPDDQETQYF.

This clone was found once. The chain links TRBV7-8 to TRBJ1-2, with 9 bases lining up with TRBD1. J was trimmed by 4 bases and V by 5 bases; bases with no gene match: 5. The CDR3 has 14 amino acids. Germline V gives CDR1 SGHVS, CDR2 FQNEAQ. The CDR3 spells CASSPGQGTYGYTF. In DNA form, the CDR3 reads TGTGCCAGCAGCCCCGGACAGGGGACCTATGGCTACACCTTC.

The DNA of the CDR3 is TGTGCCAGCAGGCCGATGAGGGTCTCCTACAATGAGCAGTTCTTC. It is translated as CASRPMRVSYNEQFF. The chain joins TRBV6-4 to TRBJ2-1; TRBD2 might be the D (5 bases). Germline loops: CDR1 MRHNA, CDR2 SNTAGT. The CDR3 has 15 residues. Trimming pared 6 bases from V and 0 bases from J, leaving 12 bases between.

V and J are TRBV4-2 and TRBJ2-5, with 8 nucleotides matching TRBD1. J was trimmed by 3 bases and V by 2 bases; bases with no gene match: 2. Germline V lookup: CDR1 LGHNA, CDR2 YNFKEQ. The CDR3 sequence is 14 residues long. Written as DNA, the CDR3 is TGTGCCAGCAGCCAACCAGGGGGCGAAGAGACCCAGTACTTC. Translation: CASSQPGGEETQYF.

The chain links TRBV7-3 to TRBJ2-2, with TRBD1 matching 9 bases. The germline V gene has CDR1 SGHTA and CDR2 FQGTGA. The V segment lost 5 bases and the J segment 3 bases; nucleotides outside the gene matches: 10. CDR3 length: 17 residues. The CDR3 DNA sequence: TGTGCCAGCAGCGAGGAGGGACAGGGTCGGGACACCGGGGAGCTGTTTTTT. This encodes CASSEEGQGRDTGELFF.

This rearrangement joins TRBV10-3 to TRBJ1-1, with a possible D match to TRBD1 (6 bases). This CDR3 is built from 13 residues. CDR1 and CDR2 from the germline V gene are ENHRY and SYGVKD. Trimming left V 6 bases short and J 1 base short, with 9 bases between. The CDR3 DNA is TGTGCCATCAGGCAGGGGACGAACACTGAAGCTTTCTTT. Its protein product is CAIRQGTNTEAFF.

The chain employs TRBV6-5 and TRBJ1-1, with D possibly TRBD1 on 6 matching bases. V gave up 6 bases and J gave up 6 bases, with 8 bases separating them. This CDR3 comprises 11 residues. From germline, CDR1 is MNHEY and CDR2 SVGAGI. CDR3 DNA sequence: TGTGCCAGCAGGACAGGTGCTGAAGCTTTCTTT. This encodes CASRTGAEAFF.

The rearrangement joins TRBV7-9 to TRBJ2-1; TRBD2 is a possible D gene (5 bases). CDR1 is SEHNR, CDR2 FQNEAQ, per germline (reference sequence). V was cut by 5 bases and J by 0 bases, with 11 bases left in between. The CDR3 spans 15 residues. CDR3: CASSLGESSYNEQFF. DNA for the CDR3: TGTGCCAGCAGCCTCGGGGAGAGCTCCTACAATGAGCAGTTCTTC.

The gene calls are TRBV9 and TRBJ1-1, with a weak D call TRBD1 (6 bases). Trimming stripped 2 bases from V and 4 bases from J, with 9 bases between. There are 13 residues in the CDR3. Per germline, CDR1 SGDLS and CDR2 YYNGEE. The CDR3 is CASSVSGATEAFF. CDR3 DNA: TGTGCCAGCAGCGTCTCAGGGGCCACTGAAGCTTTCTTT.

This clone is a singleton in its sample. The V call is TRBV28, the J call TRBJ1-2; TRBD1 matches at 8 bases. This CDR3 is built from 13 residues. Germline-derived CDR1 and CDR2 are MDHEN and SYDVKM. In nucleotides, the CDR3 is TGTGTAGTATACAACAGGGGGAATCGGGGCTACACCTTC. Its protein is CVVYNRGNRGYTF.

The chain has TRBV2 and TRBJ2-1, with 7 bases lining up with TRBD1. The V segment lost 10 bases and the J segment 7 bases; nucleotides outside the gene matches: 16. Germline V gene sequence: CDR1 SNHLY, CDR2 FYNNEI. This CDR3 is built from 15 residues. This chain's CDR3 is CATLGEDRNINEQFF. The CDR3 bases are TGTGCCACCCTTGGAGAGGACAGGAATATTAATGAGCAGTTCTTC. The full variable domain, its missing parts supplied by reference TRBV2 and TRBJ2-1, is EPEVTQTPSHQVTQMGQEVILRCVPISNHLYFYWYRQILGQKVEFLVSFYNNEISEKSEIFDDQFSVERPDGSNFTLKIRSTKLEDSAMYFCATLGEDRNINEQFFGPGTRLTVL.

The count of this clone is one. This chain links TRBV5-1 with TRBJ2-7; 7 nucleotides agree with TRBD1. The CDR3 is 14 residues long. Germline V gene data show CDR1 as SGHRS and CDR2 as YFSETQ. Trimming at V came to 3 bases and at J to 7 bases, leaving 10 bases not matched to a gene. This CDR3 reads CASSSTGTAFEQYF. In DNA, the CDR3 is TGCGCCAGCAGCTCTACGGGGACAGCCTTTGAGCAGTACTTC.

This sequence joins TRBV7-6 and TRBJ2-1; D might be TRBD2 (7 bases). V lost 6 bases and J 5 bases, leaving 14 bases between the germline ends. This CDR3 spans 14 amino acids. Germline CDR1 SGHVS, CDR2 FNYEAQ. CDR3 DNA sequence: TGTGCCAGCAGAAAGGGGGGGCTAGACAATGAGCAGTTCTTC. Translated: CASRKGGLDNEQFF.

V and J are TRBV9 and TRBJ2-2, with 7 bases aligning to TRBD1. Trimming removed 5 bases from V and 1 base from J; junction bases left unmatched: 5. Germline loops: CDR1 SGDLS, CDR2 YYNGEE. This CDR3 has 15 amino acids. Here the CDR3 DNA reads TGTGCCAGCAGACCCGGGACAGTGAACACCGGGGAGCTGTTTTTT. Translated, it gives CASRPGTVNTGELFF.

This chain connects TRBV6-6 to TRBJ2-1, with 10 nucleotides matching TRBD2. This CDR3 region has 16 residues. Trimming took 2 bases from V and 5 from J; bases not matched to a gene: 6. Germline V CDR1 and CDR2: MNHNY, SVGAGI (reference sequence). Written as DNA, the CDR3 is TGTGCCAGCAGTTACCAGCGGGGGGGCCCAAACAATGAGCAGTTCTTC. Protein product: CASSYQRGGPNNEQFF.

J is TRBJ2-7 and V is TRBV27, with D maybe TRBD1 (6 bases). With 5 bases removed from V and 9 bases from J, the gap between germline ends came to 17 bases. Germline lookup yields CDR1 MNHEY and CDR2 SMNVEV (reference sequence). This CDR3 is 13 amino acids long. The CDR3 nucleotides read TGTGCCAGCAGTCCCAACCCAGGGGAGAGGCAGTACTTC. Its protein product is CASSPNPGERQYF.

Turning to this clone: Compared with germline, one end of the junction differs, possibly owing to a read error. Other DNA sequences of this sample code for an identical CDR3. CDR3 amino acids: CASSSRDRGYNSPLHF. For the CDR3, the DNA is TGTGCCAGCAGTTCTCGTGACAGGGGCTATAATTCTCCCCTCCACTTT. The gene calls are TRBV28 and TRBJ1-6; 8 nucleotides agree with TRBD1. This CDR3 comprises 16 residues. Per germline, CDR1 MDHEN and CDR2 SYDVKM.

The chain links TRBV9 to TRBJ2-2, with 11 bases that match TRBD2. J gave up 6 bases and V 7 bases, and 5 bases lay outside the gene matches. The length of the CDR3 is 14 residues. Germline V gene data show CDR1 as SGDLS and CDR2 as YYNGEE. CDR3 in amino acids: CASGLAGGSGELFF. For the CDR3, the DNA is TGTGCCAGCGGGCTAGCGGGGGGTTCCGGGGAGCTGTTTTTT. The full variable domain, completed using reference TRBV9 and TRBJ2-2, is DSGVTQTPKHLITATGQRVTLRCSPRSGDLSVYWYQQSLDQGLQFLIQYYNGEERAKGNILERFSAQQFPDLHSELNLSSLELGDSALYFCASGLAGGSGELFFGEGSRLTVL.

The J gene is TRBJ1-2, the V gene TRBV29-1, with 8 bases aligning to TRBD1. The CDR3 loop spans 14 amino acids. The V gene's germline CDR1 is SQVTM and CDR2 ANQGSEA. V lost 0 bases, J lost 6 bases, and 6 bases stayed unmatched. CDR3 sequence reads: CSVEDWQGANGYTF. CDR3 nucleotides: TGCAGCGTTGAAGACTGGCAGGGGGCAAATGGCTACACCTTC.